These 8 T cell receptor beta chains were all obtained from the same sample, sequenced in a study of human T cells and chemical hapten exposure. MiXCR, run by TCRdb on the RACE reads, gives a single entry per CDR3 protein. The table has under 450,000 distinct CDR3 sequences, 6% to 7% seen once. Time point of the sample: patch test 2, 6 weeks after DPC sensitization. Noted treatment: therapeutic diphenylcyclopropenone sensitization with weekly scalp DPC. The specimen was whole blood, collected in connection with sensitization to the hapten diphenylcyclopropenone (DPC). These receptors all stem from a woman aged 18 to 35 with alopecia areata. Some clones in this sample may be carry-over from other donors' samples.

This clonotype occurred many times. The CDR3 loop reads CASSLAAAGPNYGYTF. For the CDR3, the DNA is TGTGCCAGCAGCTTAGCGGCGGCAGGCCCTAACTATGGCTACACCTTC. The chain joins TRBV7-9 to TRBJ1-2, with D unclear. CDR1 is SEHNR and CDR2 is FQNEAQ in the germline V gene (reference sequence). V lost 0 bases, J lost 0 bases, and 11 bases lay in between. The CDR3 covers 16 residues.

The gene calls are TRBV4-1 and TRBJ2-3; no clear D gene. The CDR3 loop spans 11 amino acids. Germline lookup yields CDR1 MGHRA and CDR2 YSYEKL. The V end was cut by 8 bases, the J end by 5 bases, with 8 bases between. This CDR3 is CASRNEDTQYF. The CDR3 DNA follows: TGCGCCAGCCGAAATGAAGATACGCAGTATTTT.

J is TRBJ2-3 and V is TRBV3-1, with a possible D match to TRBD2 (7 bases). CDR1 and CDR2 (germline): LGHDT, YNNKEL (reference sequence). The CDR3 sequence is 18 residues long. V gave up 0 bases and J gave up 2 bases, with 18 bases separating them. CDR3 in amino acids: CASSQDPQWGGLTDTQYF. The CDR3 DNA is TGTGCCAGCAGCCAAGATCCCCAGTGGGGGGGCCTCACAGATACGCAGTATTTT.

The rearrangement links TRBV7-9 to TRBJ2-7; D is tentatively TRBD1 or TRBD2 (5 bases each). Germline CDR1 SEHNR, CDR2 FQNEAQ (reference sequence). The CDR3 extends over 15 amino acids. Trimming cost V 1 base and J 6 bases, with 16 bases left between them. For the CDR3, the DNA is TGTGCCAGCAGCTTAGGGGGGACGGGACCTGGCGAGCAGTACTTC. Translated, it gives CASSLGGTGPGEQYF.

This clonotype was counted a few times. V is TRBV18 and J is TRBJ1-6, with D uncertain. This CDR3 has 14 amino acids. Trimming took 2 bases from V and 7 from J, leaving 9 bases between them. Per the germline V gene, CDR1 is KGHSH and CDR2 is LQKENI. Here the CDR3 reads CASSPETMNSPLHF. CDR3 in DNA: TGTGCCAGCTCACCAGAGACTATGAATTCACCCCTCCACTTT. The full variable domain, its missing parts supplied by reference TRBV18 and TRBJ1-6, is NAGVMQNPRHLVRRRGQEARLRCSPMKGHSHVYWYRQLPEEGLKFMVYLQKENIIDESGMPKERFSAEFPKEGPSILRIQQVVRGDSAAYFCASSPETMNSPLHFGNGTRLTVT.

V gene TRBV20-1 combines with J gene TRBJ2-7; a possible D gene is TRBD1 (5 bases). The germline V gene has CDR1 DFQATT and CDR2 SNEGSKA (reference sequence). This CDR3 is built from 14 residues. V was trimmed by 5 bases and J by 3 bases, leaving 17 bases between them. CDR3 amino acids: CSAYQGRELYEQYF. CDR3 bases: TGCAGTGCTTACCAGGGCCGAGAACTCTACGAGCAGTACTTC.

This clonotype was observed at least ten times. V and J are TRBV20-1 and TRBJ1-6; D is undetermined. The germline CDR1 and CDR2 sequences are DFQATT and SNEGSKA (reference sequence). Trimming removed 6 bases from V and 8 bases from J, with 14 bases in between. This CDR3 comprises 13 residues. In DNA form, the CDR3 reads TGCAGTGCAACGGAGGGCAGTTATTCACCCCTCCACTTT. Translated: CSATEGSYSPLHF.

This clonotype was recorded at least ten times. The rearrangement links TRBV14 to TRBJ2-3; the D is unclear. The CDR3 sequence is 11 residues long. V was shortened by 7 bases and J by 5 bases, with 7 bases between the two germline ends. Germline V gene sequence: CDR1 SGHDN, CDR2 FVKESK. DNA of the CDR3: TGTGCCAGCACGAAGGGAGATACGCAGTATTTT. This sequence encodes CASTKGDTQYF.